Presented here are 29 T cell receptor beta chains from one specimen sequenced in a study of T cells in Graves' hyperthyroidism and ophthalmopathy. Amplified TCR beta CDR3 regions came from RNA transcripts. With the HTBI primer set, the TCR CDR3 went through a first round of RT-PCR. MiXCR was run by TCRdb on the multiplex PCR reads, yielding one entry per CDR3 protein. This sample has about 210,000 distinct CDR3 sequences; 17% occur once, and the top ten carry 50%. Sequencing input: blood. The receptors originated from a middle-aged man with Graves' hyperthyroidism.

This clonotype has only one observation. The CDR3 sequence is CASRGLARIDTDTQYF. CDR3 DNA: TGTGCCAGCAGAGGGCTAGCGCGAATTGACACAGATACGCAGTATTTT. The rearrangement uses TRBV6-1 and TRBJ2-3; TRBD2 is a possible D gene (6 bases). The CDR3 is 16 amino acids. The germline V gene has CDR1 MNHNS and CDR2 SASEGT. Trimming stripped 6 bases from V and 2 bases from J, with 18 bases between.

This clonotype was seen many times. V is TRBV11-2 and J is TRBJ2-1, with 8 bases identical to TRBD2. This CDR3 comprises 18 residues. V dropped 3 bases and J dropped 10; count of bases not matched to a gene: 20. Germline values: CDR1 SGHAT, CDR2 FQNNGV. The CDR3 nucleotides read TGTGCCAGCAGCTTGAACCCTTCCGGGACTAGGCGTCTGTTGGAGCAGTTCTTC. Protein sequence: CASSLNPSGTRRLLEQFF.

At least ten counts were recorded for this clonotype. The chain carries TRBV11-3 and TRBJ1-2, with D unclear. Per the germline V gene, CDR1 is SGHNT and CDR2 is YENEEA. The CDR3 has 14 amino acids. Deletions cut 3 bases from V and 3 bases from J, with 11 bases between. DNA for the CDR3: TGTGCCAGCAGCTTGGGGAACAGAGACTATGGCTACACCTTC. Translation: CASSLGNRDYGYTF.

Many counts were recorded for this clonotype. The V gene is TRBV18, the J gene TRBJ1-5; no definite D call. Trimming left V 2 bases short and J 4 bases short, with 18 bases between. Germline V gene lookup returns CDR1 KGHSH and CDR2 LQKENI. The CDR3 loop spans 17 amino acids. CDR3 region: CASSPYSIRASNQPQHF. CDR3 sequence (DNA): TGTGCCAGCTCACCATATTCAATCCGCGCTTCAAATCAGCCCCAGCATTTT.

The rearrangement links TRBV9 to TRBJ2-4; a weak D match, TRBD1 (5 bases). Germline V gives CDR1 SGDLS, CDR2 YYNGEE. The CDR3 totals 12 residues. Trimming removed 3 bases from V and 8 bases from J, with 9 bases in between. The CDR3 nucleotides are TGTGCCAGCAGCGCCCAGGGTGACATTCAGTACTTC. Its translation: CASSAQGDIQYF.

The table lists this clonotype with many counts. CDR3 DNA sequence: TGTGCCAGCAGCTTAGAGCAGATGGGGATGTACGAGCAGTACTTC. Encoded protein: CASSLEQMGMYEQYF. This chain uses TRBV11-3 with TRBJ2-7; D uncertain. The CDR3 spans 15 residues. From germline, CDR1 is SGHNT and CDR2 YENEEA. Trimming took off 0 bases at V and 4 bases at J, with 13 bases between the two ends.

This clonotype has more than one count but fewer than ten. V is TRBV2 and J is TRBJ2-7; 7 nucleotides agree with TRBD1. Trimming took 7 bases from V and 1 from J; bases not matched to a gene: 13. The length of the CDR3 is 16 residues. Germline values: CDR1 SNHLY, CDR2 FYNNEI. The CDR3 protein is CASNRDSEGASYEQYF. For the CDR3, the DNA is TGTGCCAGCAACCGGGACAGCGAAGGGGCGTCCTACGAGCAGTACTTC.

V usage is TRBV20-1 and J usage is TRBJ1-5, with 7 bases identical to TRBD1. Germline V gene sequence: CDR1 DFQATT, CDR2 SNEGSKA (reference sequence). The J segment lost 4 bases and the V segment lost 4 bases, leaving 4 bases of the junction unmatched. The CDR3 runs 13 residues. The CDR3 loop reads CSAMTGLNQPQHF. As DNA, the CDR3 is TGCAGTGCTATGACAGGGTTGAATCAGCCCCAGCATTTT.

This clonotype was seen at least ten times. The chain links TRBV20-1 to TRBJ2-3; 9 bases fit TRBD2. J gave up 6 bases and V 8 bases, and 6 bases lay outside the gene matches. In germline, CDR1 is DFQATT, CDR2 SNEGSKA (reference sequence). The CDR3 has 12 residues. The CDR3 here is CSSGRTSDTQYF. The CDR3 nucleotides read TGCAGTAGCGGGAGGACCTCTGATACGCAGTATTTT.

This rearrangement joins TRBV20-1 to TRBJ2-3, with TRBD1 matching over 9 bases. Trimming took 5 bases from V and 2 from J; bases not matched to a gene: 2. This CDR3 is built from 13 residues. Germline assignment: CDR1 DFQATT and CDR2 SNEGSKA (reference sequence). This CDR3 is CSAGTGNTDTQYF. Here the CDR3 DNA reads TGCAGTGCTGGGACAGGGAACACAGATACGCAGTATTTT.

This clonotype was picked up a small number of times. The V call is TRBV7-8, the J call TRBJ2-7; 7 bases align to TRBD1. The CDR3 covers 15 residues. J was trimmed by 3 bases and V by 5 bases; bases with no gene match: 10. The germline V gene encodes CDR1 SGHVS and CDR2 FQNEAQ. CDR3 protein: CASSLPGQSYYEQYF. Here the CDR3 DNA reads TGTGCCAGCAGCCTCCCGGGACAGAGCTACTACGAGCAGTACTTC.

This clonotype was counted at least ten times. V gene TRBV7-2 combines with J gene TRBJ2-6; possibly TRBD2 for D (5 bases). With 1 base removed from V and 0 bases from J, the gap between germline ends came to 7 bases. The germline V gene encodes CDR1 SGHTA and CDR2 FQGNSA. CDR3 size: 16 residues. The CDR3, as DNA: TGTGCCAGCAGCTTAGGAGGGTCCTCTGGGGCCAACGTCCTGACTTTC. Translation: CASSLGGSSGANVLTF.

This chain connects TRBV10-3 to TRBJ2-7; 9 bases line up with TRBD1. The junction had 14 bases not matched to a gene; V was cut back by 6 bases and J by 2 bases. CDR1 and CDR2 from the germline V gene are ENHRY and SYGVKD. The CDR3 totals 17 residues. For the CDR3, the DNA is TGTGCCATCAGCACCGATTCGCCGGGACAGGGACCCTACGAGCAGTACTTC. Encoded protein: CAISTDSPGQGPYEQYF.

This clonotype appeared many times. The rearrangement uses TRBV5-1 and TRBJ1-2; D might be TRBD1 (5 bases). The CDR3 consists of 12 residues. Germline V gene lookup returns CDR1 SGHRS and CDR2 YFSETQ. With 0 bases removed from V and 5 bases from J, the gap between germline ends came to 5 bases. The CDR3 sequence: CASSLGQYGYTF. In nucleotides, the CDR3 is TGCGCCAGCAGCTTGGGACAGTATGGCTACACCTTC.

This clonotype occurred a few times. This chain joins TRBV19 and TRBJ2-5; TRBD2 aligns across 11 bases. With 2 bases clipped from V and 2 bases from J, the junction kept 7 bases outside the gene matches. Germline CDR1 is LNHDA and CDR2 is SQIVND (reference sequence). The CDR3 loop spans 17 amino acids. For the CDR3, the DNA is TGTGCCAGTAGTATAAGAAGAGGGACTAGCGGACAAGAGACCCAGTACTTC. Translation gives CASSIRRGTSGQETQYF.

This clonotype was seen a few times. The V call is TRBV19, the J call TRBJ2-7; 7 nucleotides line up with TRBD1. V was clipped by 9 bases and J by 5 bases; unmatched bases: 7. Germline V gene sequence: CDR1 LNHDA, CDR2 SQIVND (reference sequence). CDR3 length: 12 amino acids. The CDR3 region is CASQDRENEQYF. The CDR3, as DNA: TGTGCCAGCCAAGACAGGGAAAACGAGCAGTACTTC. The variable domain in full, completed from reference TRBV19 and TRBJ2-7, reads DGGITQSPKYLFRKEGQNVTLSCEQNLNHDAMYWYRQDPGQGLRLIYYSQIVNDFQKGDIAEGYSVSREKKESFPLTVTSAQKNPTAFYLCASQDRENEQYFGPGTRLTVT.

This clonotype was found many times. The chain couples TRBV20-1 to TRBJ1-5, with 10 bases fitting TRBD1. CDR3 length equals 14 residues. The V gene's germline CDR1 is DFQATT and CDR2 SNEGSKA (reference sequence). Trimming at V came to 4 bases and at J to 3 bases, leaving 3 bases not matched to a gene. In DNA form, the CDR3 reads TGCAGTGCTAAGGGACAGGGGACCAATCAGCCCCAGCATTTT. It translates to CSAKGQGTNQPQHF.

This clonotype was counted a few times. V is TRBV5-8 and J is TRBJ2-7, with D possibly matching TRBD2 (6 bases). This CDR3 is 15 amino acids long. Per germline, CDR1 SGHTS and CDR2 YDEGEE. The V end was cut by 0 bases, the J end by 2 bases, with 12 bases between. The CDR3 is CASSLGGSGTYEQYF. CDR3 sequence (DNA): TGTGCCAGCAGCTTGGGCGGTAGCGGTACCTACGAGCAGTACTTC.

The gene calls are TRBV6-2 or TRBV6-3 and TRBJ1-2; no definite D call. V was clipped by 0 bases and J by 4 bases, with 9 bases between them. The length of the CDR3 is 14 residues. The V gene's germline CDR1 is MNHEY and CDR2 SVGEGT. The CDR3 coding sequence is TGTGCCAGCAGTTACTCGATCAGCCGCTATGGCTACACCTTC. Residues: CASSYSISRYGYTF.

This clonotype was picked up many times. This chain joins TRBV6-1 and TRBJ1-1; 8 bases are a match to TRBD1. V lost 4 bases, J lost 0 bases, and 1 base stayed unmatched. This CDR3 has 14 residues. The germline V gene has CDR1 MNHNS and CDR2 SASEGT. The CDR3 DNA sequence: TGTGCCAGCAGTGCGACAGGGGTGAACACTGAAGCTTTCTTT. Translation gives CASSATGVNTEAFF.

This clonotype was picked up many times. The chain uses TRBV15 and TRBJ1-4; 7 bases align to TRBD1. Germline trimming cut 0 bases from V and 7 bases from J; bases unmatched to any gene: 5. Germline V gene lookup returns CDR1 LNHNV and CDR2 YYDKDF (reference sequence). The CDR3 has 15 amino acids. CDR3 in DNA: TGTGCCACCAGCAGAGAAGGGGGCGCGGGTGAAAAACTGTTTTTT. Its translation is CATSREGGAGEKLFF.

This clonotype was picked up many times. The chain joins TRBV7-2 to TRBJ2-3; 10 bases map to TRBD2. This CDR3 comprises 16 residues. The germline V gene encodes CDR1 SGHTA and CDR2 FQGNSA. V dropped 4 bases and J dropped 3; count of bases not matched to a gene: 7. The CDR3 here is CASSSRLAGQTDTQYF. CDR3 nucleotide sequence: TGTGCCAGCAGCTCCAGACTAGCGGGTCAGACAGATACGCAGTATTTT. The variable domain in full, with the rest retrieved from reference TRBV7-2 and TRBJ2-3, is GAGVSQSPSNKVTEKGKDVELRCDPISGHTALYWYRQSLGQGLEFLIYFQGNSAPDKSGLPSDRFSAERTGGSVSTLTIQRTQQEDSAVYLCASSSRLAGQTDTQYFGPGTRLTVL.

This clonotype was found many times. The V gene is TRBV11-3, the J gene TRBJ2-7; TRBD2 aligns across 9 bases. Trimming removed 6 bases from V and 4 bases from J; junction bases left unmatched: 4. The CDR3 extends over 13 amino acids. Germline values: CDR1 SGHNT, CDR2 YENEEA. The CDR3 loop is CASSRSGRYEQYF. The CDR3 DNA reads TGTGCCAGCAGTCGGAGCGGGAGGTACGAGCAGTACTTC.

This clonotype was counted at least ten times. The V call is TRBV2, the J call TRBJ1-4; D is unresolved. The CDR3 is 13 residues long. V gave up 10 bases and J gave up 8 bases, with 17 bases separating them. Germline V gene sequence: CDR1 SNHLY, CDR2 FYNNEI. Written as DNA, the CDR3 is TGTGCCACCTCGAACGAAGGACGCGAAAAACTGTTTTTT. Protein product: CATSNEGREKLFF.

This clonotype was recorded a few times. V usage is TRBV10-1 and J usage is TRBJ1-1; TRBD1 might be the D (6 bases). CDR3 length: 19 amino acids. With 2 bases removed from V and 1 base from J, the gap between germline ends came to 23 bases. CDR1 and CDR2 (germline): WNHNN, SYGVQD (reference sequence). Written as DNA, the CDR3 is TGCGCCAGCAGTGAGCCCTTTCACATTTGGGGGCGGGAGAACACTGAAGCTTTCTTT. Translation gives CASSEPFHIWGRENTEAFF.

This clonotype occurred many times. The V call is TRBV3-1, the J call TRBJ2-7; maybe TRBD1 (6 bases). The V end was cut by 1 base, the J end by 2 bases, with 12 bases between. The CDR3 loop spans 15 amino acids. Per the germline V gene, CDR1 is LGHDT and CDR2 is YNNKEL (reference sequence). The CDR3 spells CASSQGRGGTYEQYF. The CDR3 DNA sequence: TGTGCCAGCAGCCAAGGCCGAGGGGGAACCTACGAGCAGTACTTC.

The V gene is TRBV20-1, the J gene TRBJ1-1; D gene ambiguous. Germline assignment: CDR1 DFQATT and CDR2 SNEGSKA (reference sequence). The CDR3 extends over 12 amino acids. The V and J ends lost 0 bases and 6 bases respectively, with 8 bases between them. CDR3 in DNA: TGCAGTGCTAGAGATGGACGAGCTGAAGCTTTCTTT. This encodes CSARDGRAEAFF.

This clonotype was detected ten times or more. The CDR3 sequence: CAWSLGPSGNTIYF. CDR3 bases: TGTGCCTGGAGTCTGGGGCCGTCTGGAAACACCATATATTTT. The chain links TRBV30 to TRBJ1-3, with a tentative D call TRBD1 (5 bases). Germline values: CDR1 GTSNPN, CDR2 SVGIG (reference sequence). This CDR3 spans 14 amino acids. Between the trimmed V and J ends, which lost 2 bases and 1 base, there was a span of 9 bases.

The chain carries TRBV28 and TRBJ2-1; D remains unclear. Germline lookup yields CDR1 MDHEN and CDR2 SYDVKM. Trimming took off 7 bases at V and 4 bases at J, with 11 bases between the two ends. The CDR3 totals 13 residues. CDR3 in DNA: TGTGCCAGCATAAACAGATGGTACAATGAGCAGTTCTTC. Protein: CASINRWYNEQFF.